The clone carrying this T cell receptor beta chain was observed a few times. Antigen specificity is unknown. The CDR3 runs to 16 residues. Germline V gene data show CDR1 as LNHNV and CDR2 as YYDKDF (reference sequence). V shed 3 bases, J shed 5 bases, and the junction held 13 bases outside the gene matches. The data were taken from a study of beta chain features in type 1 diabetes. Study-wide points: All four CD4+ subsets of Type 1 diabetes patients contained TCRB CDR3s that were moderately but significantly shorter. The naive, central memory and Treg TCRB repertoires showed an apparent similarity that was greater among patients than among healthy donors.

Sorting with CD45RO/CCR7/CD25/CD127/CD95/CD27 yielded naive, central memory, regulatory and stem-like memory CD4+ cells. Reverse transcribing all isolated RNA meant expressed TCRB transcripts were sequenced. Sequencing was performed with immunoSEQ multiplex PCR; in TCRdb, only in-frame clones are kept and a portion is missing. The profile covers 400,000 to 550,000 clones, with 9.5% to 12% appearing a single time and approximately 0.045% taken by the ten largest. The sequence derives from a woman aged 18-29 years in good health. The specimen sequenced was naive CD4+ T cells from blood. The chain has TRBV15 and TRBJ2-7; 7 bases are shared with TRBD2. The DNA for the CDR3 is TGTGCCACCAGCAGGGGCCGGGGCGGGAGTACCCACGAGCAGTACTTC. Its protein is CATSRGRGGSTHEQYF.